The following is a T cell receptor beta chain sequence with its context. Its cognate antigen is unknown. V shed 6 bases and J 8 bases; nucleotides not matched to a gene: 10. The CDR3 loop spans 14 amino acids. The V gene's germline CDR1 is MNHNY and CDR2 SVGAGI (reference sequence). This specimen belongs to a study of shared clonotypes between healthy human individuals. Looking at the study overall: The composition of the donors was two women and a few men aged 18 to 49. Each donor had three CD4 naive, three CD4 memory, two CD8 naive and one CD8 memory plate.

Whole-study findings and limits: The naive CD4 repertoires of a few donors were compared, and approximately 4.7% of clonotypes were shared.

The assay was carried out at the deep level. TCRdb keeps only in-frame clones here, not all; method: immunoSEQ multiplex PCR. The sample yields 950,000 to 1,100,000 clones, about 77% seen once. The specimen was memory CD4+ T cells sorted from blood. The subset here: CD45RA-negative fraction. J is TRBJ1-2 and V is TRBV6-6, with TRBD1 identical over 9 bases. The TCR comes from a man in his late teens or twenties in good health. The CDR3 loop is CASSSQGAGQGYTF. The CDR3, as DNA: TGTGCCAGCAGCTCACAGGGGGCAGGTCAGGGCTACACCTTC.